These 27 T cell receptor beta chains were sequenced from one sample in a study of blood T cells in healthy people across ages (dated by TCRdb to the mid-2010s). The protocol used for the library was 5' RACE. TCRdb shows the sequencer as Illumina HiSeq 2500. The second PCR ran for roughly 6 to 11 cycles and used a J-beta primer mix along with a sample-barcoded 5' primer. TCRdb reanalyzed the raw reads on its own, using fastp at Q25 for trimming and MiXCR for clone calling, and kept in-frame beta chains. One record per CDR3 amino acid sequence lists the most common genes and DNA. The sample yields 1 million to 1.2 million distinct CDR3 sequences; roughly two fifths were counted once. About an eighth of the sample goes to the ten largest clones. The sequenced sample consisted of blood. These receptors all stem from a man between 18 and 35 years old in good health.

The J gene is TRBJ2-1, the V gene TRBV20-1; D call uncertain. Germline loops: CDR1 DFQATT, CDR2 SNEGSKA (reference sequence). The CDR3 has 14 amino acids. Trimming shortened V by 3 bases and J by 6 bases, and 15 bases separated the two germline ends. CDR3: CSARRATEPNEQFF. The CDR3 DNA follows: TGCAGTGCTAGGCGCGCTACCGAGCCCAATGAGCAGTTCTTC.

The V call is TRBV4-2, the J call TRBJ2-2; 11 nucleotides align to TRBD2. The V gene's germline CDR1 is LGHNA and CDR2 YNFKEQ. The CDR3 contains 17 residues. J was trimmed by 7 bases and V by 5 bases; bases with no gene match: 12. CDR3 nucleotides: TGTGCCAGCAGCTCCCGGGAGACTAGCGGGGAGTACGGGGAGCTGTTTTTT. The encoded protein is CASSSRETSGEYGELFF.

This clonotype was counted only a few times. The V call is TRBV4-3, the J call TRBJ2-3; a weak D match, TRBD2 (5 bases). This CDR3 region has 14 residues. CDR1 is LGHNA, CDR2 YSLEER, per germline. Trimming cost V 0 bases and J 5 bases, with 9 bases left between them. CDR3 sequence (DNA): TGCGCCAGCAGCCAAGATCCGGGGTTAGATACGCAGTATTTT. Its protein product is CASSQDPGLDTQYF.

The chain's CDR3 is CASSKPGRRMNTEAFF. In DNA, the CDR3 is TGTGCCAGCAGTAAACCGGGACGGCGAATGAACACTGAAGCTTTCTTT. The J gene is TRBJ1-1, the V gene TRBV12-3 or TRBV12-4, with TRBD1 as a possible D gene (5 bases). Deletions cut 5 bases from V and 0 bases from J, with 16 bases between. The CDR3 is 16 amino acids.

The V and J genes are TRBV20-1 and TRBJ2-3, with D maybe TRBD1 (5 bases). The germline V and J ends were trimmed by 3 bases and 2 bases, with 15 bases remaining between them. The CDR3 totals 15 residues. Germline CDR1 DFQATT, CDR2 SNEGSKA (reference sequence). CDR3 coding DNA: TGCAGTGCTAGGTTACAGGACCCTTCCACAGATACGCAGTATTTT. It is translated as CSARLQDPSTDTQYF.

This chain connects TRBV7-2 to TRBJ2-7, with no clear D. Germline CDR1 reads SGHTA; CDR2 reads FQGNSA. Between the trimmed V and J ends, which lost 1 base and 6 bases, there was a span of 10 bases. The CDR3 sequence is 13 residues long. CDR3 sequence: CASSLGSRREQYF. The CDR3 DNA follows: TGTGCCAGCAGCTTAGGTTCCCGACGCGAGCAGTACTTC.

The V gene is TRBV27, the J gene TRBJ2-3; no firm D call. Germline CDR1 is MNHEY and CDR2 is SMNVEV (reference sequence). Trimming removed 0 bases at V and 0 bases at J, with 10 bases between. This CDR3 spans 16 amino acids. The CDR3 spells CASSLSLGSSTDTQYF. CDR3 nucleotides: TGTGCCAGCAGTTTATCGTTGGGCAGTAGCACAGATACGCAGTATTTT.

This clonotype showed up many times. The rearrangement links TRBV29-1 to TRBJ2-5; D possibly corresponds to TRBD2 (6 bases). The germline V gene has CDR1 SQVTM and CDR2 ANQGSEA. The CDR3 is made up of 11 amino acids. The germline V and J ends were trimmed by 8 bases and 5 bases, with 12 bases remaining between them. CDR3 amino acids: CSRGYWETQYF. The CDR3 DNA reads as TGCAGCCGGGGGTATTGGGAGACCCAGTACTTC.

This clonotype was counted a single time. For the CDR3, the DNA is TGTGCCAGCAGCCAAGATCCTCCGGCGATGGAGACCCAGTACTTC. Its translation: CASSQDPPAMETQYF. This chain connects TRBV3-1 to TRBJ2-5, with no clear D. The CDR3 sequence is 15 residues long. Germline CDR1 is LGHDT and CDR2 is YNNKEL (reference sequence). Between the trimmed V and J ends, which lost 0 bases and 5 bases, there was a span of 13 bases.

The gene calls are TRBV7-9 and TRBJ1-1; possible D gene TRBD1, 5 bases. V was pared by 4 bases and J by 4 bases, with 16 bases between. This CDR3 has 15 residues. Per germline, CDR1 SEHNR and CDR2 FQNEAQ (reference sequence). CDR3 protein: CASSSRVGGTTEAFF. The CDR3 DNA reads TGTGCCAGCAGCTCCAGGGTGGGTGGGACCACTGAAGCTTTCTTT.

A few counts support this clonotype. For the CDR3, the DNA is TGTGCCAGCAGTACAAGACAGGAGCTCAACTATGGCTACACCTTC. It translates to CASSTRQELNYGYTF. V is TRBV27 and J is TRBJ1-2, with D possibly being TRBD1 (6 bases). The germline V gene has CDR1 MNHEY and CDR2 SMNVEV (reference sequence). This CDR3 contains 15 residues. Trimming left V 5 bases short and J 2 bases short, with 15 bases between.

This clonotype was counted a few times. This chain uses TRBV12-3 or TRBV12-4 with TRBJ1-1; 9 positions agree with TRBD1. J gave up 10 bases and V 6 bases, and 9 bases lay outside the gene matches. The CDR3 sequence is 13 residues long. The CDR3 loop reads CASRDLDRGRAFF. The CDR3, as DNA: TGTGCCAGCAGGGACTTGGACAGGGGTAGAGCTTTCTTT.

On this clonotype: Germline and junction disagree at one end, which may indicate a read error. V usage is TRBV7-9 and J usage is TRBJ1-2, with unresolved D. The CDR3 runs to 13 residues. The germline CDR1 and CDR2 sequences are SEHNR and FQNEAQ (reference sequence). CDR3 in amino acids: CASSVAKMAGYTF. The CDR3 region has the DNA TGTGCCAGCAGCGTAGCTAAGATGGCGGGCTACACCTTC.

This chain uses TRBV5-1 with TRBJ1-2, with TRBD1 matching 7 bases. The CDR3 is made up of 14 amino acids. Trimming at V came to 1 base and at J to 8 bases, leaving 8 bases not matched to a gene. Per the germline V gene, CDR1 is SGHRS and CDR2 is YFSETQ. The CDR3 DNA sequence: TGCGCCAGCAGCTTGACAGGGGAGAAGGAGGGCTACACCTTC. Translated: CASSLTGEKEGYTF.

The CDR3 spells CASSLAQRGGETQYF. The DNA for the CDR3 is TGTGCCAGCAGCTTAGCTCAGCGGGGGGGAGAGACCCAGTACTTC. The J gene is TRBJ2-7, the V gene TRBV11-2; the match to TRBD2 covers 10 bases. TRBJ2-5 matches the DNA end more closely, so the J call is doubtful. CDR1 and CDR2 from the germline V gene are SGHAT and FQNNGV. This CDR3 contains 15 residues.

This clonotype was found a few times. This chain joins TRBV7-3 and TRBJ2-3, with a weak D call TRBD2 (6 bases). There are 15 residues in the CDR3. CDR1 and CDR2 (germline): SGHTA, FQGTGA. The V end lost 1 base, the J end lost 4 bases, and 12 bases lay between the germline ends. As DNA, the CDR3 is TGTGCCAGCAGCTTAAGGTGGAGGGTGCCAGATACGCAGTATTTT. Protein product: CASSLRWRVPDTQYF.

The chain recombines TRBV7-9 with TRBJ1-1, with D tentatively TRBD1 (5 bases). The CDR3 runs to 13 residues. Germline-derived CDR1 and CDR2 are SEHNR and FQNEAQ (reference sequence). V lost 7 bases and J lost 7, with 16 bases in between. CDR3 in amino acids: CASTRGDLGEAFF. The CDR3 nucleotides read TGTGCCAGCACCCGCGGGGACCTGGGTGAAGCTTTCTTT.

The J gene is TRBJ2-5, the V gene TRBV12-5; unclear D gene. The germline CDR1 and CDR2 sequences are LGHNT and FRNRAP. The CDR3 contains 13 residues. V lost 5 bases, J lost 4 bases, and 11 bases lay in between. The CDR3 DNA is TGTGCTAGTGGTCCGACGCTGGCAGAGACCCAGTACTTC. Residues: CASGPTLAETQYF.

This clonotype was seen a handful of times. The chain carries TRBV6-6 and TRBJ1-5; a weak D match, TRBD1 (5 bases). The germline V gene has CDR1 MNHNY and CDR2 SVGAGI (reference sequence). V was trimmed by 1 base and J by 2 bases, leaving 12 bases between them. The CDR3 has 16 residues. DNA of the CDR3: TGTGCCAGCAGTTACTGGGAGCCGGGGGGCAATCAGCCCCAGCATTTT. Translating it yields CASSYWEPGGNQPQHF.

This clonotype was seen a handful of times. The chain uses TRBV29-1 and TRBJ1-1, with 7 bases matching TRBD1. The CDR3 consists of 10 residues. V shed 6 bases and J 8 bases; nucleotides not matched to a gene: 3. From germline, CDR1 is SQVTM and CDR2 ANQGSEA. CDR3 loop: CSVWDREAFF. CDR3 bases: TGCAGCGTCTGGGACAGAGAAGCTTTCTTT.

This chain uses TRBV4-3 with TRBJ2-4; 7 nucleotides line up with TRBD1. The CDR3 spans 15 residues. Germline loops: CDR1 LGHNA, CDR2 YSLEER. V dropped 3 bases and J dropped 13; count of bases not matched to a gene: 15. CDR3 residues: CASSQTDRVSYEQYF. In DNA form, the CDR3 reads TGCGCCAGCAGCCAGACCGACAGGGTTTCGTATGAGCAGTACTTC.

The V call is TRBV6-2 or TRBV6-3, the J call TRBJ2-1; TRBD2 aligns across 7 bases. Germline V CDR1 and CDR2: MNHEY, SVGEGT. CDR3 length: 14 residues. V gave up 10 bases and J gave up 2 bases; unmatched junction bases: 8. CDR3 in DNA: TGTGCCACCTCCGAGGGGACTACCTACAATGAGCAGTTCTTC. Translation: CATSEGTTYNEQFF.

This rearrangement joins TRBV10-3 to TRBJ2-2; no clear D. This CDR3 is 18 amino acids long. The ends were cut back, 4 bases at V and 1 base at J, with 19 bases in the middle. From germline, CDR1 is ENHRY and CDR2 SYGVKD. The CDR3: CAISATPLDFWNTGELFF. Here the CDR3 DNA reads TGTGCCATCAGTGCTACACCTTTAGACTTTTGGAACACCGGGGAGCTGTTTTTT.

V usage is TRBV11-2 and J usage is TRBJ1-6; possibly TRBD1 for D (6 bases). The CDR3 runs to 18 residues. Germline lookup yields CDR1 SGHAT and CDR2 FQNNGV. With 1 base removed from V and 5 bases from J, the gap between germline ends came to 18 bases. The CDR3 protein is CASSLGFGGAWNNSPLHF. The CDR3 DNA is TGTGCCAGCAGCTTAGGATTTGGGGGGGCTTGGAATAATTCACCCCTCCACTTT.

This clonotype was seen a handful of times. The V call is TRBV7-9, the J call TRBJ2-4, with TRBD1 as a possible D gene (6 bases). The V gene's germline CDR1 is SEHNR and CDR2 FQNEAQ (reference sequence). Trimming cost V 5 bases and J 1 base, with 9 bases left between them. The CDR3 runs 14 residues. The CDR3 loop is CASSPGAAKNIQYF. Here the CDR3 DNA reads TGTGCCAGCAGCCCAGGGGCCGCCAAAAACATTCAGTACTTC.

Here the CDR3 reads CASSLAVAGSHNEKLFF. DNA for the CDR3: TGTGCCAGCAGCTTAGCGGTTGCGGGGAGCCATAATGAAAAACTGTTTTTT. The genes are TRBV7-9 and TRBJ1-4; D is unclear. Germline CDR1 is SEHNR and CDR2 is FQNEAQ (reference sequence). The V end was cut by 0 bases, the J end by 4 bases, with 15 bases between. This CDR3 spans 17 amino acids.

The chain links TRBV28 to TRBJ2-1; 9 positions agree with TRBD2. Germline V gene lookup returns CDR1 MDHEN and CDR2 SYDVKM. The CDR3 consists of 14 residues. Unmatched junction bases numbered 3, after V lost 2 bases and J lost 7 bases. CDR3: CASSLTSGFNEQFF. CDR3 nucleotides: TGTGCCAGCAGTTTAACTAGCGGGTTTAATGAGCAGTTCTTC.